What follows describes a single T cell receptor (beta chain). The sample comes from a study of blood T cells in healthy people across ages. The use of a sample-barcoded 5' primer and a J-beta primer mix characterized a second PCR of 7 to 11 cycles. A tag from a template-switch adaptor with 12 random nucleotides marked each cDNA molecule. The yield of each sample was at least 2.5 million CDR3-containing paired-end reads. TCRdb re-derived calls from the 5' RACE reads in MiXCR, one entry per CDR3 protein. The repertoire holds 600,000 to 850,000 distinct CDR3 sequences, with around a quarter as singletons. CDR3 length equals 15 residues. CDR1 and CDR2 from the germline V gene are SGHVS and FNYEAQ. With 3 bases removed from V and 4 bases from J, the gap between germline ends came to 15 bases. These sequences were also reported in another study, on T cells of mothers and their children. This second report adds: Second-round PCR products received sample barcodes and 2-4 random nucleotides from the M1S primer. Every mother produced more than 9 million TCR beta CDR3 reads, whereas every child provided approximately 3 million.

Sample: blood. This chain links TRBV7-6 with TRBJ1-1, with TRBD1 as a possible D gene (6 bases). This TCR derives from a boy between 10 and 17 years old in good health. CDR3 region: CASSFEPGTPTEAFF. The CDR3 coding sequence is TGTGCCAGCAGCTTCGAGCCCGGGACACCCACTGAAGCTTTCTTT.